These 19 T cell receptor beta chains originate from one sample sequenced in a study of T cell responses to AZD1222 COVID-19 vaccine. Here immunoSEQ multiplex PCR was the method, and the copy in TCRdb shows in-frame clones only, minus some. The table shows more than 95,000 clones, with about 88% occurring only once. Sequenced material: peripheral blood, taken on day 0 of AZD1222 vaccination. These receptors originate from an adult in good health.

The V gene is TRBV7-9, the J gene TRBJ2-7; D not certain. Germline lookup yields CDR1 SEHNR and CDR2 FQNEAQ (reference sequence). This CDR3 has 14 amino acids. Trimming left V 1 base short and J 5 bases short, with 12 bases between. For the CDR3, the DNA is TGTGCCAGCAGCTTAGACGGCGCATTACACGAGCAGTACTTC. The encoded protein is CASSLDGALHEQYF. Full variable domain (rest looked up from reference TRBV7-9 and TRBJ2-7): DTGVSQNPRHKITKRGQNVTFRCDPISEHNRLYWYRQTLGQGPEFLTYFQNEAQLEKSRLLSDRFSAERPKGSFSTLEIQRTEQGDSAMYLCASSLDGALHEQYFGPGTRLTVT.

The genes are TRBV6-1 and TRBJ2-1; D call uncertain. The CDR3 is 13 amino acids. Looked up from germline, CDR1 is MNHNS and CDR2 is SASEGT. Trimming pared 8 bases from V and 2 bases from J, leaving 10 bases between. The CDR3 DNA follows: TGTGCCAGCGCTTACGTGACCTACAATGAGCAGTTCTTC. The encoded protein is CASAYVTYNEQFF.

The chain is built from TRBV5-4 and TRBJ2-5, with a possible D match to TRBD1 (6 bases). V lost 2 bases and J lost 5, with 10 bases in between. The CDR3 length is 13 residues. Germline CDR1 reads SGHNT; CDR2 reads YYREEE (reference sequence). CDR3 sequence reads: CASSFQGSETQYF. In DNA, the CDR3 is TGTGCCAGCAGCTTCCAGGGGAGTGAGACCCAGTACTTC.

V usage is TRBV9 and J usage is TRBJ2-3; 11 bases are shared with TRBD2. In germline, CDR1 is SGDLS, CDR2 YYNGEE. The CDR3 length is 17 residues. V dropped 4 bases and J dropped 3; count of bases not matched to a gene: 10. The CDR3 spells CASSPSGSGGVTDTQYF. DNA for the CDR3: TGTGCCAGCAGCCCCTCGGGTAGCGGGGGGGTTACAGATACGCAGTATTTT.

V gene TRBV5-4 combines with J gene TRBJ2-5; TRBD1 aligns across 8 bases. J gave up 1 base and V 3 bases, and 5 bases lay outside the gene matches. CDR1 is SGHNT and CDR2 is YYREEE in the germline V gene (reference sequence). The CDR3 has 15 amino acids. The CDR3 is CASSSQGASQETQYF. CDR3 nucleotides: TGTGCCAGCAGCTCTCAGGGGGCAAGCCAAGAGACCCAGTACTTC.

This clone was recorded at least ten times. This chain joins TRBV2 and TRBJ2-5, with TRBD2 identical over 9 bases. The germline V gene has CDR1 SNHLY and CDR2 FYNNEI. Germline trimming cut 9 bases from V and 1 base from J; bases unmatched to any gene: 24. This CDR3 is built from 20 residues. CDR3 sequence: CASTPSGGLGGREFQETQYF. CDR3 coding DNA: TGTGCCAGTACACCCAGCGGGGGGTTGGGAGGACGGGAATTCCAAGAGACCCAGTACTTC.

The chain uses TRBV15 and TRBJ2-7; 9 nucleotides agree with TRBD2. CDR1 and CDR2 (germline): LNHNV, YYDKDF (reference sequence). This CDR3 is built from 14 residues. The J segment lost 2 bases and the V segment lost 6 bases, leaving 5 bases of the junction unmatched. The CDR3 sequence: CATRGSGGTYEQYF. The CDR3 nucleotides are TGTGCCACCAGGGGTAGCGGGGGAACCTACGAGCAGTACTTC.

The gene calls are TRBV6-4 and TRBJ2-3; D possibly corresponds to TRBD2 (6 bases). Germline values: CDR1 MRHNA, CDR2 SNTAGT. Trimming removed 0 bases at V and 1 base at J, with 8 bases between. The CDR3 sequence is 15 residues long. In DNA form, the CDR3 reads TGTGCCAGCAGTGACTCTAGCGGAGGCACAGATACGCAGTATTTT. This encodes CASSDSSGGTDTQYF.

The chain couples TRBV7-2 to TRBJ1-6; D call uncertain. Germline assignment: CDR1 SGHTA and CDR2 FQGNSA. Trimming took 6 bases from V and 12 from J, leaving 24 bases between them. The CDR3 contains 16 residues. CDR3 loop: CASSSTTPVRVGPLHF. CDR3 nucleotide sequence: TGTGCCAGCAGTTCAACAACCCCTGTTCGGGTTGGACCCCTCCACTTT.

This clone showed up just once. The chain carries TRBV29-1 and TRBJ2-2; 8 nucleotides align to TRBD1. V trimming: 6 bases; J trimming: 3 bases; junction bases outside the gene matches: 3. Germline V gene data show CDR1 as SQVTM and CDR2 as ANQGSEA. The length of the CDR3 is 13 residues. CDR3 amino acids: CSVRTGYTGELFF. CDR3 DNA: TGCAGCGTCCGGACAGGGTACACCGGGGAGCTGTTTTTT.

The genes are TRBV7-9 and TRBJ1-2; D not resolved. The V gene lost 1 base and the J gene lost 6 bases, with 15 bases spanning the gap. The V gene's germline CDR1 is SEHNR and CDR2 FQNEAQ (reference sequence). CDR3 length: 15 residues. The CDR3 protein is CASSLGRIFQDGYTF. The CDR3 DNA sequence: TGTGCCAGCAGCTTAGGTCGGATTTTTCAAGATGGCTACACCTTC.

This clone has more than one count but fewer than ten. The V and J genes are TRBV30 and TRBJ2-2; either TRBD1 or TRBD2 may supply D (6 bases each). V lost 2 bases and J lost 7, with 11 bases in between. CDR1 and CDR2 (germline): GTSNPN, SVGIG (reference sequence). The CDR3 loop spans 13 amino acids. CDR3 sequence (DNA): TGTGCCTGGAGTTCAGGGGAGGTCGGGGAGCTGTTTTTT. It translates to CAWSSGEVGELFF.

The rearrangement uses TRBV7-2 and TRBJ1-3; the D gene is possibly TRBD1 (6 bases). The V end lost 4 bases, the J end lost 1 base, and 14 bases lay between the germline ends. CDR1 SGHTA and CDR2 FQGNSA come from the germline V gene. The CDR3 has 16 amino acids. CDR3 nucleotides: TGTGCCAGCAGCTCCAGGCTGGGGGCTTCTGGAAACACCATATATTTT. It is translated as CASSSRLGASGNTIYF.

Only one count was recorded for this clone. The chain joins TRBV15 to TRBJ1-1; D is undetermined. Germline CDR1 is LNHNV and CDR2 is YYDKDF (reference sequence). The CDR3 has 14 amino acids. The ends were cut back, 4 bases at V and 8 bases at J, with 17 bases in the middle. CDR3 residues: CATSKEMALVEAFF. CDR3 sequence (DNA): TGTGCCACCAGCAAAGAGATGGCCCTTGTCGAAGCTTTCTTT.

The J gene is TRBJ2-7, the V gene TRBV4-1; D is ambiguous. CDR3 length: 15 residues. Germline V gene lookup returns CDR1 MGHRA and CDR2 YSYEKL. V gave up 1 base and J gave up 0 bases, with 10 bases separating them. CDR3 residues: CASSQVQESSYEQYF. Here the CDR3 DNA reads TGCGCCAGCAGCCAAGTCCAGGAGAGCTCCTACGAGCAGTACTTC.

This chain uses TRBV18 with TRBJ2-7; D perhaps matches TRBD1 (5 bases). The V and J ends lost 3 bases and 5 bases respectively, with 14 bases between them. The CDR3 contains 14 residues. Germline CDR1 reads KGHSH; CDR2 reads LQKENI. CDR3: CASSPKGRGDEQYF. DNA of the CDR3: TGTGCCAGCTCACCGAAGGGGCGCGGTGACGAGCAGTACTTC.

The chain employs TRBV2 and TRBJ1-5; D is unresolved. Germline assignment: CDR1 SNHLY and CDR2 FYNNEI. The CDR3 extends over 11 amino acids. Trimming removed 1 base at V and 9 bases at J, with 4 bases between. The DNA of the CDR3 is TGTGCCAGCAGTGAAGGGGGGCCCCAGCATTTT. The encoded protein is CASSEGGPQHF.

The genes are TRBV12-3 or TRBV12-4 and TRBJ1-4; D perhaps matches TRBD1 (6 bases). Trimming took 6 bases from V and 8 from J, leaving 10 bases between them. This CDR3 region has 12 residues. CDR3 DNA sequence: TGTGCCAGCAGCAGGGGCCGGGAAAAACTGTTTTTT. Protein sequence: CASSRGREKLFF.

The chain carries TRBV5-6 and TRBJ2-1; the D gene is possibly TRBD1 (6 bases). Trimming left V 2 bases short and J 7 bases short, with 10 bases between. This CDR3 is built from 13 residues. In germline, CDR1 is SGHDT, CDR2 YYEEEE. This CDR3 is CASSFGRGNEQFF. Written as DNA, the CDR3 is TGTGCCAGCAGCTTTGGCAGGGGTAATGAGCAGTTCTTC.